This T cell receptor (beta chain) was observed in a study of identical twins. General study results and limits: Out-of-frame beta chain sequences displayed weaker excess sharing between twins. The models systematically underestimated how much out-of-frame TCR alpha was shared in monozygotic twins.

The CDR3 length is 16 residues. Trimming took off 6 bases at V and 4 bases at J, with 19 bases between the two ends. The table lists this clonotype with many counts. Its antigen is unidentified. With template switching, a universal primer site was added, and the cDNA carried unique molecular identifiers. TCRdb recomputed calls from the 5' RACE reads with MiXCR, one row per CDR3 protein. The sample lists about 570,000 distinct CDR3 sequences; more than 9% were seen once. The same data also contributed to another study, on yellow fever vaccine responses in identical twins. That work adds: The T cell response to vaccination in identical twins was reportedly partly convergent and partly personalized.

Material: PBMCs. This TCR derives from a woman aged 18-29 years in good health. The V call is TRBV12-3 or TRBV12-4, the J call TRBJ2-1; possible D gene TRBD2, 6 bases. The CDR3 here is CASRDYDGVRYNEQFF. CDR3 DNA sequence: TGTGCCAGCAGGGACTACGACGGGGTAAGGTACAATGAGCAGTTCTTC.